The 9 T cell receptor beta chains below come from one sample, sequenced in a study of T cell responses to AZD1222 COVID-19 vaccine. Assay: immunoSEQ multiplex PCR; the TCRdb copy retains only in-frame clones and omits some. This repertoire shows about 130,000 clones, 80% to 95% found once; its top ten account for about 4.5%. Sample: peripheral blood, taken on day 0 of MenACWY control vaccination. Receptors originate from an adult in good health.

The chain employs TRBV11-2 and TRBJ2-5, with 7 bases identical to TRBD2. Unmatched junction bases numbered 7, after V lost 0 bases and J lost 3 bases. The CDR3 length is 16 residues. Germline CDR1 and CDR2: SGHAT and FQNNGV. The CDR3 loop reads CASSLEGRGKEETQYF. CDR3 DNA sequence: TGTGCCAGCAGCTTAGAGGGGAGGGGTAAGGAAGAGACCCAGTACTTC.

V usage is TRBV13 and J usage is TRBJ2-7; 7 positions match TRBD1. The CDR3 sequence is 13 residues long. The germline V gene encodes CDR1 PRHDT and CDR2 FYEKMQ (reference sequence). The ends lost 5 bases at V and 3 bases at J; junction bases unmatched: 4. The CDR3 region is CASSPRDSYEQYV. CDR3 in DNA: TGTGCCAGCAGCCCCAGGGACAGCTACGAGCAGTACGTC.

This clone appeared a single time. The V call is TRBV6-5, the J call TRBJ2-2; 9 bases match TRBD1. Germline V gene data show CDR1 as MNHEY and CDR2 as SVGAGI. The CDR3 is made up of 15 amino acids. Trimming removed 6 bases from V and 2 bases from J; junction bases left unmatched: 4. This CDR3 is CASRGTGRNTGELFF. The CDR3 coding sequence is TGTGCCAGCAGGGGGACAGGGCGAAACACCGGGGAGCTGTTTTTT.

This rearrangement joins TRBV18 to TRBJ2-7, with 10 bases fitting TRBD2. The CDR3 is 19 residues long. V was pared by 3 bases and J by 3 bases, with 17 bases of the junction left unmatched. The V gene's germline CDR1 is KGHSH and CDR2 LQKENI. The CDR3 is CASSPLNPGTSETFYEQYV. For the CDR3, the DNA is TGTGCCAGCTCACCCCTTAATCCCGGGACTAGCGAGACATTCTACGAGCAGTACGTC.

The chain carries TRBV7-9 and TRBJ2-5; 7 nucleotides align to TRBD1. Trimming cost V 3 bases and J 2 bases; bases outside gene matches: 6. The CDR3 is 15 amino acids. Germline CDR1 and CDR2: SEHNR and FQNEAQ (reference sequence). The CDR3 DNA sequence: TGTGCCAGCAGCTTGCACCGGACAGGACAAGAGACCCAGTACTTC. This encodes CASSLHRTGQETQYF.

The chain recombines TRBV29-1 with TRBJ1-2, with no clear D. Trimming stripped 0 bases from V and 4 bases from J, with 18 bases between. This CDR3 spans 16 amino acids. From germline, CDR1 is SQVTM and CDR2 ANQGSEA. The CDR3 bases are TGCAGCGTTGAAGATTCGGGTCCCGGCAGGCTCTATGGCTACACCTTC. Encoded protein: CSVEDSGPGRLYGYTF. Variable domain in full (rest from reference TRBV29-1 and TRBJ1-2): SAVISQKPSRDICQRGTSLTIQCQVDSQVTMMFWYRQQPGQSLTLIATANQGSEATYESGFVIDKFPISRPNLTFSTLTVSNMSPEDSSIYLCSVEDSGPGRLYGYTFGSGTRLTVV.

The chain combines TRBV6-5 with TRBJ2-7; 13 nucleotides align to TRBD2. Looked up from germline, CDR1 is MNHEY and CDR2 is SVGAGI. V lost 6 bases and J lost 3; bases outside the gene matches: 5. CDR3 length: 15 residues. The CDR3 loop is CASSLLAGGLYEQYV. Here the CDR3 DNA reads TGTGCCAGCAGCCTACTAGCGGGGGGGCTCTACGAGCAGTACGTC.

CDR3 DNA sequence: TGTGCCAGCAGGACCGGGACAGGGGGCGCGGGGGGCTACACCTTC. This encodes CASRTGTGGAGGYTF. This sequence joins TRBV27 and TRBJ1-2; 12 bases agree with TRBD1. V shed 6 bases, J shed 8 bases, and the junction held 10 bases outside the gene matches. This CDR3 spans 15 amino acids. CDR1 is MNHEY, CDR2 SMNVEV, per germline (reference sequence).

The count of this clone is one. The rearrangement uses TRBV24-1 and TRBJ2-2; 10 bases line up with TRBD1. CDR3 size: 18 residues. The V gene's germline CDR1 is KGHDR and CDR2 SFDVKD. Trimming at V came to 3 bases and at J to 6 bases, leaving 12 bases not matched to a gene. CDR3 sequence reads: CATSDTFGQGVIAGELFF. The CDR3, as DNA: TGTGCCACCAGTGATACATTCGGACAGGGGGTAATAGCCGGGGAGCTGTTTTTT.